The clone carrying this T cell receptor (beta chain) has a handful of counts. Its antigen is currently unknown. The library targeted TCRbeta and was prepared with unique molecular identifiers. TCRdb passed the PCR reads through MiXCR, listing each CDR3 protein once. The sample has about 130,000 distinct CDR3 sequences; more than 9.5% are singletons. The entry originates in a study of T-cell reconstitution after alpha-beta-depleted transplantation in children. Study-wide results and limits: Approximately two months post-transplant, alpha-beta T cells reportedly originated from several hundred expanded graft clones. Surviving recipient T cells and thymic progenitors underlay high day-60 TCRbeta diversity in some patients. When one year had passed after transplant, most T-cell counts and diversity came from newly produced T cells.

CDR1 is DFQATT, CDR2 SNEGSKA, per germline (reference sequence). V lost 6 bases, J lost 2 bases, and 10 bases stayed unmatched. The CDR3 loop spans 15 amino acids. The chain recombines TRBV20-1 with TRBJ2-3, with TRBD2 identical over 8 bases. This clonotype was obtained from a girl less than two years old who had a stem cell transplant for combined immunodeficiency, so the T cells may come from the graft donor. Material: PBMCs, mostly from graft donor cells, obtained 180 days after TCRalphabeta/CD19-depleted stem cell transplant. The CDR3 nucleotides are TGCAGTGCCCAGCCGGGACTAGGCTTCACAGATACGCAGTATTTT. It specifies CSAQPGLGFTDTQYF.